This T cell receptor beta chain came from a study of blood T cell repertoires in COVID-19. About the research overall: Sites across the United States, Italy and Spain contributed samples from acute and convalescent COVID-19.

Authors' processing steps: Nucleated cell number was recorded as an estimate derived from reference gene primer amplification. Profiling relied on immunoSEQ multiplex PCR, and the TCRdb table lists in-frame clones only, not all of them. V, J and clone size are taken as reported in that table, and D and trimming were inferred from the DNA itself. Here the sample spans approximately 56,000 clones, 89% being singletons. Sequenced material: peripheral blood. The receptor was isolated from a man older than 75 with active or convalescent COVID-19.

The CDR3 loop is CASMGQNTGELFF. In DNA, the CDR3 is TGTGCCAGTATGGGACAGAACACCGGGGAGCTGTTTTTT. The chain recombines TRBV19 with TRBJ2-2; D possibly corresponds to TRBD1 (6 bases). V gave up 7 bases and J gave up 1 base, with 7 bases separating them. CDR1 and CDR2 from the germline V gene are LNHDA and SQIVND (reference sequence). The CDR3 spans 13 residues. The full variable domain, in which reference TRBV19 and TRBJ2-2 provide the parts outside the CDR3, is DGGITQSPKYLFRKEGQNVTLSCEQNLNHDAMYWYRQDPGQGLRLIYYSQIVNDFQKGDIAEGYSVSREKKESFPLTVTSAQKNPTAFYLCASMGQNTGELFFGEGSRLTVL.